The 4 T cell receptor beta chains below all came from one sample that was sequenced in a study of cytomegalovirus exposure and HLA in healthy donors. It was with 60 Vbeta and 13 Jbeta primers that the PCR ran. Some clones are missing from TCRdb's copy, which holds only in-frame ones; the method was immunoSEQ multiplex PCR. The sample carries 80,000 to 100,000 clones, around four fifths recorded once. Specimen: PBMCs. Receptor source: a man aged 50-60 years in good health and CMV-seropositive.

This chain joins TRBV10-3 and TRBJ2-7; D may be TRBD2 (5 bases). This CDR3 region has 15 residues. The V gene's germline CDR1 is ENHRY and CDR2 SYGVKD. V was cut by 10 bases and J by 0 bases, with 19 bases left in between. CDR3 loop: CATPRERKISYEQYF. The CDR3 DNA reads TGTGCCACCCCGAGAGAGCGGAAGATCTCCTACGAGCAGTACTTC.

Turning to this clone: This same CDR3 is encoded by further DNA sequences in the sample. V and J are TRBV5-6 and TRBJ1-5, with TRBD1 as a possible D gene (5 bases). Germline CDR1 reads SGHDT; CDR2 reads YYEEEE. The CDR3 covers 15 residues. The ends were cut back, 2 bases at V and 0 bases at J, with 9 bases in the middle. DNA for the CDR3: TGTGCCAGCAGCTTTGGACAAAATAGCAATCAGCCCCAGCATTTT. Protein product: CASSFGQNSNQPQHF.

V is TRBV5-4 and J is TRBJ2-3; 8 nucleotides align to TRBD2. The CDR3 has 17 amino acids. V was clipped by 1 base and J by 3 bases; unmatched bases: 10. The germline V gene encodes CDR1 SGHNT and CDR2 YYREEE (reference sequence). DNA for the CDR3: TGTGCCAGCAGCTTGATCTGGGCGGGGGGAGTAACAGATACGCAGTATTTT. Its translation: CASSLIWAGGVTDTQYF.

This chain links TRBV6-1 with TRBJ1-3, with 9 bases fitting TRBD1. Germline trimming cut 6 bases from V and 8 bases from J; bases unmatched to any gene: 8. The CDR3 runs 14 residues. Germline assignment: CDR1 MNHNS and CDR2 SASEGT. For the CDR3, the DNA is TGTGCCAGCAGACCGGGACAGGGTGCGGACACCATATATTTT. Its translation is CASRPGQGADTIYF.